A selection of T cell receptor beta chains follows, all from one sample in a study of T cell changes during pregnancy in multiple sclerosis. Profiling relied on immunoSEQ multiplex PCR, and the TCRdb table lists in-frame clones only, not all of them. The sample yields about 60,000 clones, over 85% seen once. The sample consisted of CD8+ T cells from peripheral blood mononuclear cells, taken in the second trimester of pregnancy. These receptors were collected from a female donor with multiple sclerosis, enrolled in a pregnancy study. The CDR3 runs from the conserved cysteine through the conserved F or W. The order of the fields is CDR3 DNA, CDR3 protein, clone size, J gene, D gene, V gene. The D gene is left open where the match is weak. Rows give clone size only sometimes, using once, few, many, or a class for an expanded clone.

CDR3nt: TGTGCCAGCAGCCACGCACTTGAGGACTTTTACTTC; CDR3aa: CASSHALEDFYF; abundance: few; j_gene: TRBJ2-5; d_gene: .; v_gene: TRBV6-5
CDR3nt: TGTGCCAGCAGTGAAGAAAACATTATAGGACAGGGGGTCTATGGCTACACCTTC; CDR3aa: CASSEENIIGQGVYGYTF; abundance: .; j_gene: TRBJ1-2; d_gene: TRBD1; v_gene: TRBV2
CDR3nt: TGTGCCAGTAGTATAGCCCCAGGCAATGAGCAGTTCTTC; CDR3aa: CASSIAPGNEQFF; abundance: .; j_gene: TRBJ2-1; d_gene: .; v_gene: TRBV19
CDR3nt: TGCGCCAGCAGCATCGAGAATAATGAAAAACTGTTTTTT; CDR3aa: CASSIENNEKLFF; abundance: .; j_gene: TRBJ1-4; d_gene: .; v_gene: TRBV5-1
CDR3nt: TGTGCCAGCAGTTTGTACAGCAACACTGAAGCTTTCTTT; CDR3aa: CASSLYSNTEAFF; abundance: few; j_gene: TRBJ1-1; d_gene: .; v_gene: TRBV27
CDR3nt: TGTGCCAGCAGTATTTTAGCCCGCCCCGGGGAGCATGAGCAGTTCTTC; CDR3aa: CASSILARPGEHEQFF; abundance: .; j_gene: TRBJ2-1; d_gene: .; v_gene: TRBV28
CDR3nt: TGCGCCAGCAGCCCGGGAGGGCCCGTCGGGGAGCTGTTTTTT; CDR3aa: CASSPGGPVGELFF; abundance: .; j_gene: TRBJ2-2; d_gene: TRBD2; v_gene: TRBV10-2
CDR3nt: TGTGCCAGCAGCCCCGGGACAGGTACATACGAGCAGTACTTC; CDR3aa: CASSPGTGTYEQYF; abundance: .; j_gene: TRBJ2-7; d_gene: TRBD1; v_gene: TRBV28
CDR3nt: TGTGCCAGCAGTGGAACCTCAGGGGTAGGAGAAAAACTGTTTTTT; CDR3aa: CASSGTSGVGEKLFF; abundance: .; j_gene: TRBJ1-4; d_gene: .; v_gene: TRBV6-1
CDR3nt: TGTGCCAGTAGTATTGGACTAGTGAATGAGCAGTTCTTC; CDR3aa: CASSIGLVNEQFF; abundance: .; j_gene: TRBJ2-1; d_gene: TRBD2; v_gene: TRBV19
CDR3nt: TGTGCCAGTATCGGGAGGCTAGCGGATAAAAACATTCAGTACTTC; CDR3aa: CASIGRLADKNIQYF; abundance: .; j_gene: TRBJ2-4; d_gene: TRBD2; v_gene: TRBV19
CDR3nt: TGTGCCAGTAGTATAGACAGTCCCTACGAGCAGTACTTC; CDR3aa: CASSIDSPYEQYF; abundance: .; j_gene: TRBJ2-7; d_gene: .; v_gene: TRBV19
CDR3nt: TGTGCCAGTAGTATTTCAGATAACACCGGGGAGCTGTTTTTT; CDR3aa: CASSISDNTGELFF; abundance: .; j_gene: TRBJ2-2; d_gene: .; v_gene: TRBV19
CDR3nt: TGTGCCAGTAGTATATGGACTAGCGGGGACAATGAGCAGTTCTTC; CDR3aa: CASSIWTSGDNEQFF; abundance: .; j_gene: TRBJ2-1; d_gene: TRBD2; v_gene: TRBV19
CDR3nt: TGTGCCAGCGAAAAAGGGAGGGAGTATATAAGGATGGACGAGCAGTACTTC; CDR3aa: CASEKGREYIRMDEQYF; abundance: .; j_gene: TRBJ2-7; d_gene: TRBD2; v_gene: TRBV28
CDR3nt: TGTGCCACACGTTCCGGGGTGGGTCTTGAAGCTTTCTTT; CDR3aa: CATRSGVGLEAFF; abundance: few; j_gene: TRBJ1-1; d_gene: .; v_gene: TRBV19
CDR3nt: TGTGCCAGCACCAACGGCAGGGGCCACGAGCAGTACTTC; CDR3aa: CASTNGRGHEQYF; abundance: .; j_gene: TRBJ2-7; d_gene: .; v_gene: TRBV2
CDR3nt: TGTGCCAGTAGCGGGACTAGCGGACACACAGATACGCAGTATTTT; CDR3aa: CASSGTSGHTDTQYF; abundance: .; j_gene: TRBJ2-3; d_gene: TRBD2; v_gene: TRBV19
CDR3nt: TGCGCCAGCAGCCAGACTAGCGGATTTTACGAGCAGTACTTC; CDR3aa: CASSQTSGFYEQYF; abundance: .; j_gene: TRBJ2-7; d_gene: TRBD2; v_gene: TRBV4-3
CDR3nt: TGCGCCAGCAGCTTGGGACAGGGTTCCAATGAGCAGTTCTTC; CDR3aa: CASSLGQGSNEQFF; abundance: .; j_gene: TRBJ2-1; d_gene: TRBD1; v_gene: TRBV5-1
CDR3nt: TGTGCCAGCAGCCCCCTAGTCGGGACAGGGAGTTTCGGGTCCTACGAGCAGTACTTC; CDR3aa: CASSPLVGTGSFGSYEQYF; abundance: .; j_gene: TRBJ2-7; d_gene: TRBD1; v_gene: TRBV7-7
CDR3nt: TGTGCCAGCAGTCCCGCCACAGGGGACTATGGCTACACCTTC; CDR3aa: CASSPATGDYGYTF; abundance: .; j_gene: TRBJ1-2; d_gene: TRBD1; v_gene: TRBV27
CDR3nt: TGTGCCAGCAGTGAGGACAGCATCAATACGAGGGAGCAGTTCTTC; CDR3aa: CASSEDSINTREQFF; abundance: .; j_gene: TRBJ2-1; d_gene: .; v_gene: TRBV9
CDR3nt: TGTGCCAGCAGCCAAGAGCGGCTTCGGGAGCTGTTTTTT; CDR3aa: CASSQERLRELFF; abundance: .; j_gene: TRBJ2-2; d_gene: .; v_gene: TRBV4-2
CDR3nt: TGTGCCAGCAGCGCACAGGGACGAGGCTACACCTTC; CDR3aa: CASSAQGRGYTF; abundance: .; j_gene: TRBJ1-2; d_gene: .; v_gene: TRBV7-9
CDR3nt: TGTGCCAGCAGTGAAACGGGAAGCACCGGGGAGCTGTTTTTT; CDR3aa: CASSETGSTGELFF; abundance: .; j_gene: TRBJ2-2; d_gene: .; v_gene: TRBV25-1
CDR3nt: TGTGCCAGCAGCCCGACGGGGGGAAACACCATATATTTT; CDR3aa: CASSPTGGNTIYF; abundance: .; j_gene: TRBJ1-3; d_gene: .; v_gene: TRBV6-5
CDR3nt: TGTGCCAGCAGCCGCGACAGGGTTACAGATACGCAGTATTTT; CDR3aa: CASSRDRVTDTQYF; abundance: .; j_gene: TRBJ2-3; d_gene: TRBD1; v_gene: TRBV14
CDR3nt: TGTGCCAGCAGTTGGACAGGGACCAACACTGAAGCTTTCTTT; CDR3aa: CASSWTGTNTEAFF; abundance: .; j_gene: TRBJ1-1; d_gene: TRBD1; v_gene: TRBV27
CDR3nt: TGTGCCAGCAGTCGAGAGCCGGGAGGGTTGACAGATACGCAGTATTTT; CDR3aa: CASSREPGGLTDTQYF; abundance: .; j_gene: TRBJ2-3; d_gene: TRBD2; v_gene: TRBV28
CDR3nt: TGCGCCAGCAGTGACTCGGCTAGCGGGACAGAAGAGACCCAGTACTTC; CDR3aa: CASSDSASGTEETQYF; abundance: .; j_gene: TRBJ2-5; d_gene: TRBD2; v_gene: TRBV10-1
CDR3nt: TGTGCCAGCAGTGGAGATGGCTACACCTTC; CDR3aa: CASSGDGYTF; abundance: once; j_gene: TRBJ1-2; d_gene: .; v_gene: TRBV2
CDR3nt: TGTGCCAGCAGCGTAGGCGGGACGCCGGGGATCAATCAGCCCCAGCATTTT; CDR3aa: CASSVGGTPGINQPQHF; abundance: .; j_gene: TRBJ1-5; d_gene: .; v_gene: TRBV9
CDR3nt: TGCGCCAGCAGCCAAGAAGGTCCAGGGACATTCTACAATGAGCAGTTCTTC; CDR3aa: CASSQEGPGTFYNEQFF; abundance: once; j_gene: TRBJ2-1; d_gene: .; v_gene: TRBV4-3
CDR3nt: TGTGCCAGCAGCTTGGAAGCGGGAGTAAGCAATGAGCAGTTCTTC; CDR3aa: CASSLEAGVSNEQFF; abundance: .; j_gene: TRBJ2-1; d_gene: TRBD2; v_gene: TRBV5-4
CDR3nt: TGTGCCAGCAGCTCCCCGCTTAGCTCCTACAATGAGCAGTTCTTC; CDR3aa: CASSSPLSSYNEQFF; abundance: .; j_gene: TRBJ2-1; d_gene: .; v_gene: TRBV9
CDR3nt: TGTGCCAGCAGCGTATCAAGCTGGAATGAGCAGTTCTTC; CDR3aa: CASSVSSWNEQFF; abundance: .; j_gene: TRBJ2-1; d_gene: .; v_gene: TRBV9
CDR3nt: TGTGCCAGCAGCGGCGGGACTAGCTACGAGCAGTACTTC; CDR3aa: CASSGGTSYEQYF; abundance: .; j_gene: TRBJ2-7; d_gene: TRBD2; v_gene: TRBV5-4
CDR3nt: TGCGCCAGCTATTTGGGGGGCTCCTACAATGAGCAGTTCTTC; CDR3aa: CASYLGGSYNEQFF; abundance: .; j_gene: TRBJ2-1; d_gene: .; v_gene: TRBV23-1
CDR3nt: TGTGCCAGCTCACCACCGGAGGGGGCGACGACCTACGAGCAGTACTTC; CDR3aa: CASSPPEGATTYEQYF; abundance: .; j_gene: TRBJ2-7; d_gene: .; v_gene: TRBV18
CDR3nt: TGTGCCAGCAGCCAAGGTACAGACAGCACTGAAGCTTTCTTT; CDR3aa: CASSQGTDSTEAFF; abundance: .; j_gene: TRBJ1-1; d_gene: .; v_gene: TRBV4-2